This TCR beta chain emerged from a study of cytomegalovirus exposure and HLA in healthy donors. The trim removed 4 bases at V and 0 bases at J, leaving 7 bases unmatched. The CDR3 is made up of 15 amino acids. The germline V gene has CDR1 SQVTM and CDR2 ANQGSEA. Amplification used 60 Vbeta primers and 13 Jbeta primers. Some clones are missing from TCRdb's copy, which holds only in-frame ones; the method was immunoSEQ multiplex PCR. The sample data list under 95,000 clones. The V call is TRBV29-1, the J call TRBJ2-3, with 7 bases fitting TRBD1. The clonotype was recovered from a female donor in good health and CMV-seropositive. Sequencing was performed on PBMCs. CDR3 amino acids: CSVVRGQGSTDTQYF. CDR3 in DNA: TGCAGCGTTGTAAGGGGGCAGGGGAGCACAGATACGCAGTATTTT.